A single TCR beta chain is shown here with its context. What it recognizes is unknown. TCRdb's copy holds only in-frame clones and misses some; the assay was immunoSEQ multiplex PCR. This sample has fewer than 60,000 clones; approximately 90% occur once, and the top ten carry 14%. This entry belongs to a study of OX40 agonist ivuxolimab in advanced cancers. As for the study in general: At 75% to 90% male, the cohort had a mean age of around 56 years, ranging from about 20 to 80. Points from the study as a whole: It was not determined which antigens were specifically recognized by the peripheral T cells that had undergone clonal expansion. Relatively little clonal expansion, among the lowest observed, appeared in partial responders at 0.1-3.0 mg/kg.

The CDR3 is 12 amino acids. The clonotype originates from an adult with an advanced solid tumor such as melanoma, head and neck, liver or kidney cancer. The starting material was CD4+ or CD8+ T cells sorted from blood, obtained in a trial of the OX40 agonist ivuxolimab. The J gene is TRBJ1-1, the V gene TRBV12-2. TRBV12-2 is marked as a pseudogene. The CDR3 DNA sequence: TGTGCAAGTCGCTTCGAGCCCACTGAAGCTTTCTTT. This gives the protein CASRFEPTEAFF.